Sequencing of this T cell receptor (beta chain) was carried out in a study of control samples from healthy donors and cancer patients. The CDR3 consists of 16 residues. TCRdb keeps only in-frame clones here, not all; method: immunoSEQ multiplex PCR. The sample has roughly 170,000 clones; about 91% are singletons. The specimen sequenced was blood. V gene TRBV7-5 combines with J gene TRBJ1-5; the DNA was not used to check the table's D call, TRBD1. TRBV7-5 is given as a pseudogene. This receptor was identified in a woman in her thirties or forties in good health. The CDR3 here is CARSQPPGQGCQPQHF. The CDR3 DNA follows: TGTGCCAGAAGCCAGCCCCCGGGACAGGGGTGTCAGCCCCAGCATTTT.